This T cell receptor beta chain emerged from a study of blood T cell repertoires in COVID-19. Original data processing: Estimation of nucleated cell counts was performed using reference gene primer amplification. Assay used: immunoSEQ multiplex PCR; TCRdb lists only in-frame clones, some missing. Clone size and the V and J calls come from that table; the DNA yielded D and trimming. The profile shows 190,000 or so clones, 70% to 90% of them singletons. CDR3 length equals 14 residues. CDR1 and CDR2 from the germline V gene are LGHDT and YNNKEL (reference sequence). V gave up 2 bases and J gave up 8 bases, with 15 bases separating them. Study members were between about 18 and 90 years old and lived in approximately 25 US regions. Membership in each cohort depended on participant-reported clinical history.

Sequenced input: PBMCs or T cells enriched from blood (not recorded which). The origin of this receptor is a man younger than 45 who had recovered from COVID-19. The chain uses TRBV3-1 (or the pseudogene TRBV3-2) and TRBJ1-2; D is unclear. CDR3 region: CASSQSRREVGYTF. The CDR3, as DNA: TGTGCCAGCAGCCAAAGTCGACGGGAGGTAGGCTACACCTTC.